This T cell receptor (beta chain) was observed in a study of CD8+ T cells in alopecia areata (dated by TCRdb to the late 2010s). For context, the study as a whole: Treated patients were enrolled in an open-label pilot trial of oral tofacitinib at 5 to 10 mg twice daily for moderate-to-severe alopecia areata. Biopsies were taken from tofacitinib-treated patients at baseline and at 4 and 24 weeks of treatment, and a later scalp biopsy was taken in several of the tofacitinib-treated patients. In humans, TCRbeta sequencing was performed on scalp tissue and on sorted CD4+ and CD8+ peripheral blood T cells from healthy controls and from patients with patchy or totalis/universalis alopecia areata. Amplification of TCRbeta CDR3 regions was done by immunoSEQ multiplex PCR using 35 Vbeta forward primers and 13 Jbeta reverse primers. Clonality in the scalp was compared among normal scalp (n=4), patchy alopecia areata scalp (n=8), and alopecia totalis/universalis scalp (n=8). Patients received tofacitinib for 6 to 18 months and were then followed off drug for 6 months to check for delayed response and recurrence. To study T cell clonal expansion in alopecia areata, the researchers applied high-throughput TCRbeta sequencing to both the C3H/HeJ mouse model and human patients. The RNA source kit depended on sample type: the PAXgene miRNA kit for fixed scalp, the miRNeasy kit for PBMCs, and the RNeasy kit for mouse skin. The study at large found these results: Scalp TCR repertoire analysis is complicated because resident alphabeta T cells in normal human skin are also sequenced, whereas mouse skin is dominated by gammadelta T cells. Compared with normal scalp, lesional scalp had higher clonality and more expanded CD8+ clones, particularly in alopecia totalis/universalis, a pattern that suggests antigenic drive. Shared TCR sequences between patients were less evident than in mice, which may be partly attributable to HLA diversity in the patient population.

Libraries were constructed by the immunoSEQ multiplex PCR assay. To provide template for TCR sequencing, every sample had RNA extracted and reverse transcribed into cDNA. SuperScript III was used for first-strand cDNA synthesis, primed with a 2:1 mix of oligo-dT and random hexamers. A synthetic immune receptor repertoire was used to gauge amplification bias, and whatever bias remained was removed computationally. The study's processing was this. Raw reads were preprocessed for error removal, and CDR3 was defined according to IMGT conventions as running from the conserved cysteine to phenylalanine. Clonality was computed as 1 minus the Shannon entropy, with the entropy normalized by log2 of the number of productive unique TCRs. CD4 or CD8 identity of scalp clones was inferred by cross-referencing scalp TCRbeta sequences with sorted blood CD4 and CD8 repertoires. The immuneACCESS repertoire file appears here via TCRdb, limited to in-frame rearrangements. These files lack a portion of the clones; in checked studies, under half of the deficit traces to unresolved V genes, and the cause of the others is not known. V and J calls and clone size are copied from that table; D and trimming were computed from the DNA. A total of 45,000 to 60,000 clones appear in this sample, roughly 96% of them only once. Of the sample, about 26% falls within the top ten clones.

This clone was found once. Which antigen it targets is not known. No much larger clone is present one base from it, and per-base qualities are unavailable. V sheds 2 bases and J sheds 2 bases, leaving 15 bases between their ends. The CDR3 contains 16 residues, cysteine and phenylalanine counted. Only the CDR3 DNA stays, 48 bases, in frame from base 1. CDR1 and CDR2 are read off the germline V gene as SNHLY and FYNNEI. In the paper's terms, the time point label means: baseline before oral tofacitinib. Peripheral blood and lesional scalp punch biopsies were obtained from patients with alopecia areata. After PBMCs were isolated by density centrifugation and stained for CD3, CD4 and CD8, a FACSAria was used to sort CD4+ and CD8+ T cells.

Sequences were derived from CD8+ T cells sorted from blood, sampled at week 0. Here the chain combines TRBV2 and TRBJ2-5; a weak D assignment points to TRBD2 (5 bases agree). The TCR was taken from a human donor with alopecia areata. The CDR3 protein: CASSELPPPGQETQYF. The bases are TGTGCCAGCAGTGAATTGCCGCCTCCGGGACAAGAGACCCAGTACTTC.